This T cell receptor (beta chain) was obtained from a study of blood T cells in healthy people across ages. General study findings and limits: Per million T cells, TCR beta diversity dropped roughly linearly as age increased.

Total RNA was extracted at no less than 6 micrograms per sample. As to this clonotype: Its antigen is unidentified. An end of the junction differs from the germline gene, which may be a read error.

Germline V lookup: CDR1 LGHDT, CDR2 YNNKEL (reference sequence). There are 15 residues in the CDR3. Combining a sample-barcoded 5' primer with a J-beta primer mix, a second PCR ran for roughly 6 to 11 cycles. Every sample produced at least 3 million CDR3-containing paired-end reads. Each CDR3 protein gets one entry after TCRdb re-called the 5' RACE reads with MiXCR. Of fewer than 800,000 distinct CDR3 sequences listed, 20% to 25% are singletons. The receptor was isolated from a man in his 70s in good health. The chain carries TRBV3-1 and TRBJ1-5; 9 bases agree with TRBD1. Sample: blood. The CDR3 protein is CASSRGTGRPQPQHF. CDR3 DNA: TGTGCCAGCAGCCGAGGGACAGGGCGGCCTCAGCCCCAACATTTT.